The 19 T cell receptor beta chains in this list originate from one sample, sequenced in a study of PD-L1 blockade in urothelial cancer. Only in-frame clones appear in the TCRdb table, and some are missing; sequencing was by immunoSEQ multiplex PCR. The profile shows some 41,000 clones, around 89% of them singletons. The sample was PBMCs, taken around atezolizumab (anti-PD-L1) treatment. All receptors derive from a woman between 55 and 75 years old with urothelial cancer.

The gene calls are TRBV10-3 and TRBJ2-1; 14 nucleotides agree with TRBD2. V was clipped by 5 bases and J by 10 bases; unmatched bases: 10. CDR1 and CDR2 (germline): ENHRY, SYGVKD. This CDR3 spans 16 amino acids. The CDR3 sequence: CAISLPGLAGDPEQFF. CDR3 nucleotide sequence: TGTGCCATCAGTCTACCGGGACTAGCGGGAGACCCGGAGCAGTTCTTC.

The chain is built from TRBV5-3 and TRBJ1-2; D unclear. TRBV5-3 counts as an open reading frame of uncertain function. The V gene lost 2 bases and the J gene lost 6 bases, with 11 bases spanning the gap. This CDR3 has 13 amino acids. CDR3 in amino acids: CARSLRHQDGYTF. DNA of the CDR3: TGTGCCAGAAGCTTAAGACACCAAGATGGCTACACCTTC.

V is TRBV2 and J is TRBJ2-7; 9 nucleotides line up with TRBD1. V shed 6 bases, J shed 4 bases, and the junction held 7 bases outside the gene matches. The germline gives CDR1 SNHLY, CDR2 FYNNEI. This CDR3 has 14 residues. The CDR3 loop is CASRDRGYIYEQYF. The CDR3 DNA sequence: TGTGCCAGCAGAGACAGGGGGTATATTTACGAGCAGTACTTC.

The rearrangement links TRBV27 to TRBJ1-2, with TRBD1 matching 10 bases. The germline V gene has CDR1 MNHEY and CDR2 SMNVEV (reference sequence). The CDR3 has 16 amino acids. Trimming cost V 7 bases and J 7 bases; bases outside gene matches: 15. CDR3 in amino acids: CASTNSGTGASIGYTF. Here the CDR3 DNA reads TGTGCCAGCACCAACTCCGGGACAGGGGCTTCTATTGGCTACACCTTC.

This rearrangement joins TRBV7-9 to TRBJ2-7; TRBD1 agrees at 7 bases. CDR1 is SEHNR, CDR2 FQNEAQ, per germline (reference sequence). This CDR3 has 16 residues. With V trimmed by 1 base and J by 0 bases, 6 bases remained unmatched. The CDR3 bases are TGTGCCAGCAGCTTAGTGGGACAGATAAGCTCCTACGAGCAGTACTTC. Amino acids: CASSLVGQISSYEQYF.

There are a few counts of this clone. This chain connects TRBV2 to TRBJ2-6, with 9 bases lining up with TRBD2. The germline gives CDR1 SNHLY, CDR2 FYNNEI. J lost 0 bases, V lost 8 bases, and 29 bases had no gene match. CDR3 size: 24 residues. CDR3 in DNA: TGTGCCAGCCTAAAGCGGGGCAGAAATGGGGCCCCGGGACTAGCCAGCTCTGGGGCCAACGTCCTGACTTTC. Amino acid sequence: CASLKRGRNGAPGLASSGANVLTF.

V and J are TRBV18 and TRBJ2-7; D gene unclear. V lost 0 bases, J lost 1 base, and 10 bases lay in between. The germline gives CDR1 KGHSH, CDR2 LQKENI. The CDR3 consists of 15 residues. CDR3 loop: CASSPPSDLSYEQYF. The CDR3, as DNA: TGTGCCAGCTCACCACCGAGCGACCTATCCTACGAGCAGTACTTC. Looking up the rest from reference TRBV18 and TRBJ2-7 gives the full variable domain: NAGVMQNPRHLVRRRGQEARLRCSPMKGHSHVYWYRQLPEEGLKFMVYLQKENIIDESGMPKERFSAEFPKEGPSILRIQQVVRGDSAAYFCASSPPSDLSYEQYFGPGTRLTVT.

As DNA, the CDR3 is TGCGCCAGCAGCTTGGCGGGGATCTCCTACAATGAGCAGTTCTTC. Its protein product is CASSLAGISYNEQFF. The chain combines TRBV5-1 with TRBJ2-1; D might be TRBD2 (5 bases). V was clipped by 0 bases and J by 0 bases, with 7 bases between them. The CDR3 loop spans 15 amino acids. CDR1 is SGHRS, CDR2 YFSETQ, per germline.

The chain employs TRBV5-8 and TRBJ2-1; TRBD1 aligns across 10 bases. The CDR3 is made up of 15 amino acids. Germline V gives CDR1 SGHTS, CDR2 YDEGEE. Trimming at V came to 3 bases and at J to 5 bases, leaving 5 bases not matched to a gene. In DNA form, the CDR3 reads TGTGCCAGCAGCTGGGGACAGGGGATAAACAATGAGCAGTTCTTC. This gives the protein CASSWGQGINNEQFF.

This clone was seen just once. The genes are TRBV28 and TRBJ1-1, with D possibly matching TRBD1 (5 bases). This CDR3 comprises 11 residues. With 6 bases removed from V and 7 bases from J, the gap between germline ends came to 9 bases. Germline CDR1 is MDHEN and CDR2 is SYDVKM. For the CDR3, the DNA is TGTGCCAGCAGCGGACAACTTGAAGCTTTCTTT. Amino acids: CASSGQLEAFF.

The CDR3 spells CASSSRWGDYGYTF. CDR3 bases: TGTGCCAGCAGTTCAAGGTGGGGGGACTATGGCTACACCTTC. The rearrangement uses TRBV2 and TRBJ1-2; D possibly corresponds to TRBD1 (5 bases). The V gene's germline CDR1 is SNHLY and CDR2 FYNNEI. Trimming took off 5 bases at V and 3 bases at J, with 13 bases between the two ends. The CDR3 is made up of 14 amino acids.

The chain recombines TRBV7-2 with TRBJ2-5; 7 bases are a match to TRBD1. This CDR3 contains 14 residues. V lost 4 bases to trimming and J lost 3 bases; unmatched junction nucleotides: 5. Germline CDR1 and CDR2: SGHTA and FQGNSA. The CDR3 region is CASSWTGVKETQYF. DNA of the CDR3: TGTGCCAGCAGCTGGACAGGAGTTAAAGAGACCCAGTACTTC. The full variable domain, completed using reference TRBV7-2 and TRBJ2-5, is GAGVSQSPSNKVTEKGKDVELRCDPISGHTALYWYRQSLGQGLEFLIYFQGNSAPDKSGLPSDRFSAERTGGSVSTLTIQRTQQEDSAVYLCASSWTGVKETQYFGPGTRLLVL.

This chain links TRBV27 with TRBJ2-4; weak D call: TRBD2 (5 bases). Germline CDR1 is MNHEY and CDR2 is SMNVEV (reference sequence). This CDR3 has 14 residues. The V end was cut by 2 bases, the J end by 8 bases, with 13 bases between. The CDR3 here is CASSLGPERDIQYF. CDR3 in DNA: TGTGCCAGCAGTTTAGGCCCGGAGAGGGACATTCAGTACTTC.

The CDR3 nucleotides are TGTGCCAGCAGCCTCCAACAGGGTCCCATCGAAAAACTGTTTTTT. It encodes CASSLQQGPIEKLFF. This chain links TRBV7-9 with TRBJ1-4, with D perhaps TRBD1 (6 bases). Trimming removed 5 bases at V and 8 bases at J, with 18 bases between. Germline CDR1 and CDR2: SEHNR and FQNEAQ (reference sequence). This CDR3 has 15 residues. Full variable domain (rest looked up from reference TRBV7-9 and TRBJ1-4): DTGVSQNPRHKITKRGQNVTFRCDPISEHNRLYWYRQTLGQGPEFLTYFQNEAQLEKSRLLSDRFSAERPKGSFSTLEIQRTEQGDSAMYLCASSLQQGPIEKLFFGSGTQLSVL.

This chain connects TRBV19 to TRBJ1-2, with D perhaps TRBD1 (5 bases). Trimming took 7 bases from V and 7 from J, leaving 16 bases between them. CDR3 length equals 13 residues. From germline, CDR1 is LNHDA and CDR2 SQIVND (reference sequence). This CDR3 is CASKSWQGIGYTF. CDR3 coding DNA: TGTGCCAGTAAGTCTTGGCAGGGTATTGGCTACACCTTC.

This sequence joins TRBV4-3 and TRBJ2-7; 7 nucleotides agree with TRBD1. The CDR3 loop spans 14 amino acids. V shed 0 bases, J shed 7 bases, and the junction held 6 bases outside the gene matches. Germline V gene sequence: CDR1 LGHNA, CDR2 YSLEER. As DNA, the CDR3 is TGCGCCAGCAGCCAAGATGACAGGGTAGGGGAGCAGTACTTC. Its translation: CASSQDDRVGEQYF.

The chain employs TRBV25-1 and TRBJ2-1; 8 bases line up with TRBD1. Per the germline V gene, CDR1 is MGHDK and CDR2 is SYGVNS. This CDR3 spans 15 amino acids. V dropped 6 bases and J dropped 4; count of bases not matched to a gene: 8. DNA of the CDR3: TGTGCCAGCAGCCGGTGGGGGACAGGATACAATGAGCAGTTCTTC. This sequence encodes CASSRWGTGYNEQFF. Full variable domain (rest looked up from reference TRBV25-1 and TRBJ2-1): EADIYQTPRYLVIGTGKKITLECSQTMGHDKMYWYQQDPGMELHLIHYSYGVNSTEKGDLSSESTVSRIRTEHFPLTLESARPSHTSQYLCASSRWGTGYNEQFFGPGTRLTVL.

The J gene is TRBJ1-3, the V gene TRBV7-2, with unresolved D. V was trimmed by 5 bases and J by 2 bases, leaving 7 bases between them. CDR1 is SGHTA, CDR2 FQGNSA, per germline. The CDR3 length is 13 residues. The CDR3 spells CASSGGAGNTIYF. The CDR3 coding sequence is TGTGCCAGCAGCGGCGGGGCTGGAAACACCATATATTTT. The variable domain in full, completed from reference TRBV7-2 and TRBJ1-3, reads GAGVSQSPSNKVTEKGKDVELRCDPISGHTALYWYRQSLGQGLEFLIYFQGNSAPDKSGLPSDRFSAERTGGSVSTLTIQRTQQEDSAVYLCASSGGAGNTIYFGEGSWLTVV.

The V call is TRBV9, the J call TRBJ2-1, with D perhaps TRBD2 (7 bases). The length of the CDR3 is 16 residues. V was clipped by 0 bases and J by 4 bases, with 14 bases between them. Germline V lookup: CDR1 SGDLS, CDR2 YYNGEE. The CDR3: CASSVGLGGLYNEQFF. The CDR3 DNA follows: TGTGCCAGCAGCGTAGGACTGGGGGGGCTTTACAATGAGCAGTTCTTC.